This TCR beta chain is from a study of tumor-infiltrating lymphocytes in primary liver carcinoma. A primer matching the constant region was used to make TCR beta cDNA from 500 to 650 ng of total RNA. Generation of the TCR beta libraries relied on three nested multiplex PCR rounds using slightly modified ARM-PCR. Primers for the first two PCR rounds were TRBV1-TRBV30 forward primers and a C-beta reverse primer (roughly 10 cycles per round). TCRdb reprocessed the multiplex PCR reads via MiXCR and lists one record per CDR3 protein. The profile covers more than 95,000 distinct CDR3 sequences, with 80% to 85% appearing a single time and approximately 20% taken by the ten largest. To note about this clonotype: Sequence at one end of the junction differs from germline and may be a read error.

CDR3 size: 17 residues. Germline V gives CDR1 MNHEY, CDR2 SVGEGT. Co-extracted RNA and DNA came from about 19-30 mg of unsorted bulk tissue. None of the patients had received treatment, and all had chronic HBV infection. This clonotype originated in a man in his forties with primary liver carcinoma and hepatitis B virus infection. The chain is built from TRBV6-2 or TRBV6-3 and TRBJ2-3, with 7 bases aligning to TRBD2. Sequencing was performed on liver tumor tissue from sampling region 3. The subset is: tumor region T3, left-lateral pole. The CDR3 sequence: CTSTGTTGWYSTDTQYF. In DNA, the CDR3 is TGTACCAGTACTGGGACTACCGGGTGGTATAGCACTGATACGCAGTATTTT.